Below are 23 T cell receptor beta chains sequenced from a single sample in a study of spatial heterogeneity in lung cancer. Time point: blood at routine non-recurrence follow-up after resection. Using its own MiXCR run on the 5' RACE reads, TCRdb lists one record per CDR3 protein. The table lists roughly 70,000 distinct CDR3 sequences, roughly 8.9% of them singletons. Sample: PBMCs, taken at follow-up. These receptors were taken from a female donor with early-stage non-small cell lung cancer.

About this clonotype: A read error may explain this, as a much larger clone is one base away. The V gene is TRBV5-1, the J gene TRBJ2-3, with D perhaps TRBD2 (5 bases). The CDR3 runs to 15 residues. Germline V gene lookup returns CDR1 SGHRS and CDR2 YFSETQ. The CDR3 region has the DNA TGCGCCAGCAGCCCGGAGCCTAGCAGCACAGATACGCGGTATTTT. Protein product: CASSPEPSSTDTRYF.

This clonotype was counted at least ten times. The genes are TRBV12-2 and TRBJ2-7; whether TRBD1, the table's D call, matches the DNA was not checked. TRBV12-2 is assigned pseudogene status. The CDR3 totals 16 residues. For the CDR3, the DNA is TGTGCAAGTCGCTTCTCTGCCGGGACAGGGCACTACGAGCAGTACTTC. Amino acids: CASRFSAGTGHYEQYF.

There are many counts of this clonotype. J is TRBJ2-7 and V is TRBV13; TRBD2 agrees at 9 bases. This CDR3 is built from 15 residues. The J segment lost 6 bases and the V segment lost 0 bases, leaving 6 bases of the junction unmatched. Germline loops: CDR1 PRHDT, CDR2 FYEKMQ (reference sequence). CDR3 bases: TGTGCCAGCAGCTTAGGTGTTAGCGGGAGAGTCGAGCAGTACTTC. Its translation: CASSLGVSGRVEQYF.

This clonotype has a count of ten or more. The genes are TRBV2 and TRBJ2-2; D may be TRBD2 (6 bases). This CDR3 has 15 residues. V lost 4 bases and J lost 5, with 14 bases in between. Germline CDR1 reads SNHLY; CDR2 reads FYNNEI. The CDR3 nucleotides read TGTGCCAGCAGTGCAACGGGAGCTGGGACCGGGGAGCTGTTTTTT. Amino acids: CASSATGAGTGELFF.

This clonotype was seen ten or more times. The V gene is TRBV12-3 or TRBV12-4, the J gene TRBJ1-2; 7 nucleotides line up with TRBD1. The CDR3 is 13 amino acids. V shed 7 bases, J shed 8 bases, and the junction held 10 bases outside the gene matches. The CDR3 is CASKRGGAFGYTF. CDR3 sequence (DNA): TGTGCCAGCAAAAGAGGGGGCGCCTTCGGCTACACCTTC.

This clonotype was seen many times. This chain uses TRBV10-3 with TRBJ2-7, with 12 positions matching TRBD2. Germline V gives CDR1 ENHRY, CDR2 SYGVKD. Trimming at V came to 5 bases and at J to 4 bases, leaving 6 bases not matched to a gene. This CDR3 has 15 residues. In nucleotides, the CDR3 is TGTGCCATCAGTCAGACTAGCGGGAGCGAATACGAGCAGTACTTC. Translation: CAISQTSGSEYEQYF.

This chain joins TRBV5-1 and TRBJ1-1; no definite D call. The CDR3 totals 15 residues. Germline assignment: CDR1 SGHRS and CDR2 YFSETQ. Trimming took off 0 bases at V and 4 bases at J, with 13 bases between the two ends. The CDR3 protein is CASSLEVMLGTEAFF. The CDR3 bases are TGCGCCAGCAGCTTGGAGGTTATGCTGGGCACTGAAGCTTTCTTT.

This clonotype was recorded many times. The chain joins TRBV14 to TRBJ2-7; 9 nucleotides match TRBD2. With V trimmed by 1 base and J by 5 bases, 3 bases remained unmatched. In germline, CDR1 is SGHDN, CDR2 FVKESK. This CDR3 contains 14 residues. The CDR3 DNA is TGTGCCAGCAGCCAAGTAGCGGGGGTCAACGAGCAGTACTTC. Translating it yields CASSQVAGVNEQYF.

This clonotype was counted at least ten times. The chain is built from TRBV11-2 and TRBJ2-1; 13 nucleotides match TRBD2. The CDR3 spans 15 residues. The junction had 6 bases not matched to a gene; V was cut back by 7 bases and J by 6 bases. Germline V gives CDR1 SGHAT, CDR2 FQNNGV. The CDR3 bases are TGTGCCAGCAAACTCCGGACTAGCGGGAGCAATGAGCAGTTCTTC. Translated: CASKLRTSGSNEQFF.

CDR3 DNA: TGTGCCAGCAGCTCTATGCCTGGCGTGCAGCAGTACTTC. Translation gives CASSSMPGVQQYF. V usage is TRBV7-9 and J usage is TRBJ2-7; D not certain. Trimming took off 4 bases at V and 8 bases at J, with 15 bases between the two ends. Germline loops: CDR1 SEHNR, CDR2 FQNEAQ (reference sequence). The CDR3 sequence is 13 residues long.

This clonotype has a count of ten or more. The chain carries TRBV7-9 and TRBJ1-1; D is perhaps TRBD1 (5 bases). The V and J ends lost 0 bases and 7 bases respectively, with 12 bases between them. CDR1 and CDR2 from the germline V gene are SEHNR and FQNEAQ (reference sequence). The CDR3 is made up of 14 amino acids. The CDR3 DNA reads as TGTGCCAGCAGCTTAGCGGGGGACTACCGTGAAGCTTTCTTT. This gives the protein CASSLAGDYREAFF.

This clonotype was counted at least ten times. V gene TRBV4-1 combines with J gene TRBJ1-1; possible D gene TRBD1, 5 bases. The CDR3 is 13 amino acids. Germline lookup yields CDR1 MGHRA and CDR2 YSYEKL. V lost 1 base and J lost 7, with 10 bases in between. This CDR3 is CASSQVSQGEAFF. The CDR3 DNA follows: TGCGCCAGCAGCCAAGTATCCCAGGGTGAAGCTTTCTTT.

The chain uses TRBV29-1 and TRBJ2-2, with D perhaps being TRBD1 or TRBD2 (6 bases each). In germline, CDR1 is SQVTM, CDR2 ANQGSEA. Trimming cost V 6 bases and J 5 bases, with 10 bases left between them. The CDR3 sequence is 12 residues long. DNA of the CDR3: TGCAGCGTCGGGGGCTATACCGGGGAGCTGTTTTTT. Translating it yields CSVGGYTGELFF.

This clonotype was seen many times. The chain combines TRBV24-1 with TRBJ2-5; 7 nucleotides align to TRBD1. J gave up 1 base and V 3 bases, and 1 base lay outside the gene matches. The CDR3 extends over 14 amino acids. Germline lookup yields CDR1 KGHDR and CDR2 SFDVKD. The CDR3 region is CATSDTGAQETQYF. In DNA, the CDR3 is TGTGCCACCAGTGATACAGGGGCCCAAGAGACCCAGTACTTC.

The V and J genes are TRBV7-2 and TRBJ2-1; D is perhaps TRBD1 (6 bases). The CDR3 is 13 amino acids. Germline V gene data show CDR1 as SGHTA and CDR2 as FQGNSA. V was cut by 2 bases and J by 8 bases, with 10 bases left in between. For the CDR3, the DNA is TGTGCCAGCAGCTTAACACAGGGAGATGAGCAGTTCTTC. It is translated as CASSLTQGDEQFF. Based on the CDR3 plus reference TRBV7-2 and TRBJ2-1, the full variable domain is GAGVSQSPSNKVTEKGKDVELRCDPISGHTALYWYRQSLGQGLEFLIYFQGNSAPDKSGLPSDRFSAERTGGSVSTLTIQRTQQEDSAVYLCASSLTQGDEQFFGPGTRLTVL.

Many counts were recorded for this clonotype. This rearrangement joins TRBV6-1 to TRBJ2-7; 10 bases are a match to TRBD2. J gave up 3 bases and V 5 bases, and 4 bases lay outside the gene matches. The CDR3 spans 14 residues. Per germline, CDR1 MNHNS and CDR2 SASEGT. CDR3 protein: CASSQLAGYYEQYF. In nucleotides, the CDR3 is TGTGCCAGCAGTCAACTAGCGGGGTACTACGAGCAGTACTTC.

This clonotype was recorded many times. CDR3 bases: TGTGCCAGCAGTCTCACCTATAGTAATTCACCCCTCCACTTT. Encoded protein: CASSLTYSNSPLHF. The chain recombines TRBV28 with TRBJ1-6; D gene ambiguous. The CDR3 covers 14 residues. Germline V CDR1 and CDR2: MDHEN, SYDVKM. Trimming stripped 5 bases from V and 6 bases from J, with 11 bases between.

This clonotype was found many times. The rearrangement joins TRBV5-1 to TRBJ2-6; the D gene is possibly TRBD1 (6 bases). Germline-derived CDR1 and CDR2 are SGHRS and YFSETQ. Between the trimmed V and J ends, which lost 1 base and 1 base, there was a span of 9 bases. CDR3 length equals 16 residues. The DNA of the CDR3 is TGCGCCAGCAGCTTGCAGGGGTCGTCTGGGGCCAACGTCCTGACTTTC. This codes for CASSLQGSSGANVLTF.

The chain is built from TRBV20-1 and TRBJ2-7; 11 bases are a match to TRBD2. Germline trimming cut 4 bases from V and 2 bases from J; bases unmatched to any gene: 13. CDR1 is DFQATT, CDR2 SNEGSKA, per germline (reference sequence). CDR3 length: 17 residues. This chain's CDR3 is CSAKGPSGRTAAYEQYF. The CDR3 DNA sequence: TGCAGTGCTAAAGGCCCTAGCGGGAGGACCGCCGCCTACGAGCAGTACTTC.

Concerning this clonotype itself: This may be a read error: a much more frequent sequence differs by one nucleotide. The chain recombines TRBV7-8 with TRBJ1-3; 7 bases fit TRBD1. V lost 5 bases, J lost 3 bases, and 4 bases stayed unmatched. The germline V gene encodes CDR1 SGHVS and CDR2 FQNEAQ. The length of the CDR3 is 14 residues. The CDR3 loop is CASSLDRVGNTIYF. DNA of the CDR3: TGTGCCAGCAGCCTCGACAGGGTTGGAAACACCATATATTTT.

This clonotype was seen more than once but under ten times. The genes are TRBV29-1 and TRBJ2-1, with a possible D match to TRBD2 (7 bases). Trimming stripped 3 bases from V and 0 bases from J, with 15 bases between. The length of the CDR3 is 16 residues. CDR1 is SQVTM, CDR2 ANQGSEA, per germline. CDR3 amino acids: CSVEPSGDYSYNEQFF. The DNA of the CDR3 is TGCAGCGTTGAGCCATCAGGGGACTACTCCTACAATGAGCAGTTCTTC.

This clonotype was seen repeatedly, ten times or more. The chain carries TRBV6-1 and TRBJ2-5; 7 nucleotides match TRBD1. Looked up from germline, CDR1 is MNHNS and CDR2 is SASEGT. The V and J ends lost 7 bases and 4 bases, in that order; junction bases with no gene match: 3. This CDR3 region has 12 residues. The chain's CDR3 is CASTNRGETQYF. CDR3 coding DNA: TGTGCCAGCACGAACAGGGGAGAGACCCAGTACTTC.

The CDR3: CASTLGESYEQYF. The CDR3 nucleotides are TGTGCCAGCACTCTGGGGGAATCCTACGAGCAGTACTTC. The gene calls are TRBV5-5 and TRBJ2-7; possibly TRBD1 or TRBD2 for D (5 bases each). Trimming removed 6 bases from V and 1 base from J, with 11 bases in between. The CDR3 sequence is 13 residues long. The germline gives CDR1 SGHKS, CDR2 YYEKEE (reference sequence). Drawing the rest from reference TRBV5-5 and TRBJ2-7, the complete variable domain is DAGVTQSPTHLIKTRGQQVTLRCSPISGHKSVSWYQQVLGQGPQFIFQYYEKEERGRGNFPDRFSARQFPNYSSELNVNALLLGDSALYLCASTLGESYEQYFGPGTRLTVT.